This T cell receptor beta chain originates from a study of T cell changes during pregnancy in multiple sclerosis. The protocol was immunoSEQ multiplex PCR, while the TCRdb copy is restricted to in-frame clones and leaves out a portion. The sample records about 42,000 clones, about nine tenths being singletons. The length of the CDR3 is 13 residues. V dropped 3 bases and J dropped 8; count of bases not matched to a gene: 5. Germline CDR1 and CDR2: LNHDA and SQIVND (reference sequence). The gene calls are TRBV19 and TRBJ1-2; 8 nucleotides agree with TRBD1. The source material was CD4+ T cells from peripheral blood mononuclear cells, sampled before pregnancy. The receptor's source is a female donor with multiple sclerosis, enrolled in a pregnancy study. This CDR3 reads CASSIGQGWGYTF. Written as DNA, the CDR3 is TGTGCCAGTAGTATTGGACAGGGCTGGGGCTACACCTTC.